The 3 T cell receptor beta chains listed next were all sequenced from one sample in a study of T-cell reconstitution after alpha-beta-depleted transplantation in children. Preparation of the TCRbeta library was carried out with unique molecular identifiers. TCRdb itself ran the PCR reads through MiXCR, one entry per CDR3 protein. The sample includes about 610,000 distinct CDR3 sequences, over 9.5% of them seen just once. The sample consisted of PBMCs from the stem cell graft donor, taken from the stem cell graft. The source is a human donor who donated a stem cell graft to a child with acute myeloid leukemia.

The chain combines TRBV19 with TRBJ2-7; unclear D gene. Trimming removed 7 bases at V and 1 base at J, with 14 bases between. Germline V gene data show CDR1 as LNHDA and CDR2 as SQIVND (reference sequence). CDR3 size: 14 residues. CDR3 loop: CASKRQAASYEQYF. The CDR3, as DNA: TGTGCCAGTAAGCGCCAGGCCGCTTCCTACGAGCAGTACTTC.

This clonotype was seen repeatedly, ten times or more. The CDR3 nucleotides are TGTGCCAGCAGCCAAGATCGGTTGGGGTACGAGCAGTACTTC. Its translation: CASSQDRLGYEQYF. The chain employs TRBV4-2 and TRBJ2-7; D is ambiguous. The CDR3 runs 14 residues. CDR1 and CDR2 from the germline V gene are LGHNA and YNFKEQ. V lost 0 bases and J 4 bases, leaving 10 bases between the germline ends.

The chain combines TRBV6-2 or TRBV6-3 with TRBJ2-7; TRBD2 agrees at 8 bases. Germline-derived CDR1 and CDR2 are MNHEY and SVGEGT. The length of the CDR3 is 14 residues. J was trimmed by 3 bases and V by 5 bases; bases with no gene match: 6. The CDR3 is CASSPTGTSYEQYF. The CDR3 bases are TGTGCCAGCAGTCCCACCGGGACTAGCTACGAGCAGTACTTC.